Sequencing of this T cell receptor (beta chain) was carried out in a study of cytomegalovirus exposure and HLA in healthy donors. Whole-study context: Counted in an early data release were about 85 million unique TCRs from HLA-typed donors.

Study-wide results and caveats: The authors reported that TCR beta sequences could predict HLA-A and HLA-B alleles. These predictions were accurate for most subjects in the first cohort. Earlier analysis yielded a pattern in which most TCR beta V segments were productive about 90% or about 30% of the time. A link between a missense DCLRE1C variant and TCR beta V- and J-gene trimming emerged from a later analysis.

Concerning this clone itself: Its specificity is not known.

Primers included in the PCR were 60 Vbeta and 13 Jbeta primers. Produced via immunoSEQ multiplex PCR; TCRdb's table is partial and in-frame only. The top ten hold around 7.4% of the sample, which has 55,000 to 75,000 clones, roughly 75% seen once. Germline loops: CDR1 PRHDT, CDR2 FYEKMQ (reference sequence). This CDR3 has 13 residues. The ends lost 8 bases at V and 3 bases at J; junction bases unmatched: 7. The specimen sequenced was PBMCs. The sequence came from a woman under 40 in good health and CMV-seropositive. This chain joins TRBV13 and TRBJ2-7; 7 nucleotides match TRBD1. The CDR3 protein is CASANRGGYEQYF. The DNA for the CDR3 is TGTGCCAGCGCTAACAGGGGTGGCTACGAGCAGTACTTC.